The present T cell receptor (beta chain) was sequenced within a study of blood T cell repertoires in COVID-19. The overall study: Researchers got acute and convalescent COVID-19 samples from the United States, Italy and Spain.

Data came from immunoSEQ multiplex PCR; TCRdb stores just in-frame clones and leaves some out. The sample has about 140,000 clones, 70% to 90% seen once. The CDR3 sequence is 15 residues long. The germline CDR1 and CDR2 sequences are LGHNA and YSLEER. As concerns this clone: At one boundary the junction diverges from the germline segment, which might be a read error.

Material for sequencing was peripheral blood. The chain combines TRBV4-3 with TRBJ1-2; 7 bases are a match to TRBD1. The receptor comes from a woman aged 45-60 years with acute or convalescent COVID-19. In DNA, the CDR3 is TGCGCCAGCAGCCAAGATAGCTACATCGCGGGACAGAAAATCTTC. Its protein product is CASSQDSYIAGQKIF.